These 26 T cell receptor beta chains share one sample of origin, sequenced in a study of cytomegalovirus exposure and HLA in healthy donors. The PCR was carried out with 60 Vbeta primers and 13 Jbeta primers. The protocol was immunoSEQ multiplex PCR, while the TCRdb copy is restricted to in-frame clones and leaves out a portion. The table lists about 150,000 clones, roughly 80% of them singletons. The sequencing input was PBMCs. Receptors were obtained from a male donor in good health and CMV-seronegative.

This chain links TRBV4-3 with TRBJ2-1, with 8 positions matching TRBD2. This CDR3 spans 17 amino acids. Germline CDR1 LGHNA, CDR2 YSLEER. V dropped 2 bases and J dropped 3; count of bases not matched to a gene: 9. The CDR3 is CASSQSSSSGYYNEQFF. CDR3 sequence (DNA): TGCGCCAGCAGCCAAAGTTCGTCTAGCGGGTACTACAATGAGCAGTTCTTC.

This rearrangement joins TRBV29-1 to TRBJ1-6; 7 positions agree with TRBD1. After removal of 6 bases from V and 8 bases from J, the junction contained 7 bases not matched to a gene. Germline CDR1 is SQVTM and CDR2 is ANQGSEA. This CDR3 has 13 amino acids. The CDR3 sequence is CSVAFTGDSPLHF. In DNA form, the CDR3 reads TGCAGCGTCGCGTTCACAGGGGATTCACCCCTCCACTTT.

This clone has only a few counts. The chain is built from TRBV6-1 and TRBJ2-3; no definite D call. This CDR3 contains 13 residues. V shed 7 bases and J shed 2 bases, with 10 bases lying between them. The germline V gene encodes CDR1 MNHNS and CDR2 SASEGT. CDR3 protein: CASMGRPTDTQYF. The CDR3 nucleotides are TGTGCCAGCATGGGCAGGCCCACAGATACGCAGTATTTT.

The chain combines TRBV30 with TRBJ2-5, with TRBD2 identical over 12 bases. With V trimmed by 3 bases and J by 4 bases, 6 bases remained unmatched. The germline V gene has CDR1 GTSNPN and CDR2 SVGIG (reference sequence). There are 15 residues in the CDR3. Here the CDR3 DNA reads TGTGCCTGGAGGCCAACTAGCGGGGGGACAGAGACCCAGTACTTC. Amino acid sequence: CAWRPTSGGTETQYF.

The V and J genes are TRBV11-1 and TRBJ2-7, with 7 bases matching TRBD1. The CDR3 covers 15 residues. V lost 1 base to trimming and J lost 2 bases; unmatched junction nucleotides: 5. CDR1 and CDR2 (germline): SGHAT, FQDESV (reference sequence). The CDR3 loop reads CASSLGRTGTYEQYF. The CDR3 DNA reads TGTGCCAGCAGCTTAGGGAGGACAGGAACCTACGAGCAGTACTTC.

This rearrangement joins TRBV7-9 to TRBJ2-5, with D possibly matching TRBD1 (5 bases). Germline CDR1 SEHNR, CDR2 FQNEAQ (reference sequence). There are 16 residues in the CDR3. The V and J ends lost 0 bases and 2 bases respectively, with 13 bases between them. CDR3 amino acids: CASSLALGEGQETQYF. In nucleotides, the CDR3 is TGTGCCAGCAGCTTAGCGTTAGGGGAAGGTCAAGAGACCCAGTACTTC.

The chain uses TRBV7-9 and TRBJ2-4; D might be TRBD2 (6 bases). Between the trimmed V and J ends, which lost 5 bases and 7 bases, there was a span of 21 bases. CDR1 and CDR2 from the germline V gene are SEHNR and FQNEAQ (reference sequence). The CDR3 covers 16 residues. This CDR3 is CASSGLGSGLPNIQYF. The CDR3 nucleotides are TGTGCCAGCAGCGGCCTGGGATCGGGACTCCCGAACATTCAGTACTTC. Drawing the rest from reference TRBV7-9 and TRBJ2-4, the complete variable domain is DTGVSQNPRHKITKRGQNVTFRCDPISEHNRLYWYRQTLGQGPEFLTYFQNEAQLEKSRLLSDRFSAERPKGSFSTLEIQRTEQGDSAMYLCASSGLGSGLPNIQYFGAGTRLSVL.

The CDR3 coding sequence is TGTGCCACCGAGTCCCGGGACAGGGGATATAACACTGAAGCTTTCTTT. Encoded protein: CATESRDRGYNTEAFF. The chain couples TRBV10-3 to TRBJ1-1; 10 bases map to TRBD1. CDR3 length equals 16 residues. With 10 bases clipped from V and 2 bases from J, the junction kept 13 bases outside the gene matches. Per germline, CDR1 ENHRY and CDR2 SYGVKD.

Here the CDR3 DNA reads TGCGCCAGCAGTCCCGCGGAGGAGACCCAGTACTTC. Its translation: CASSPAEETQYF. The rearrangement links TRBV5-1 to TRBJ2-5, with D unclear. This CDR3 has 12 residues. Per the germline V gene, CDR1 is SGHRS and CDR2 is YFSETQ. V was trimmed by 5 bases and J by 5 bases, leaving 10 bases between them.

This chain joins TRBV15 and TRBJ1-1; D unclear. Per germline, CDR1 LNHNV and CDR2 YYDKDF (reference sequence). Between the trimmed V and J ends, which lost 0 bases and 1 base, there was a span of 9 bases. There are 15 residues in the CDR3. The CDR3 loop is CATSRDLAGNTEAFF. CDR3 DNA: TGTGCCACCAGCAGAGATTTGGCGGGGAACACTGAAGCTTTCTTT. Variable domain in full (rest from reference TRBV15 and TRBJ1-1): DAMVIQNPRYQVTQFGKPVTLSCSQTLNHNVMYWYQQKSSQAPKLLFHYYDKDFNNEADTPDNFQSRRPNTSFCFLDIRSPGLGDTAMYLCATSRDLAGNTEAFFGQGTRLTVV.

This chain connects TRBV5-1 to TRBJ1-2; 7 bases are shared with TRBD1. This CDR3 spans 14 amino acids. Germline V gene sequence: CDR1 SGHRS, CDR2 YFSETQ. With 3 bases clipped from V and 9 bases from J, the junction kept 11 bases outside the gene matches. The CDR3 loop reads CASSSPGQVPRYTF. The CDR3 nucleotides are TGCGCCAGCAGCTCCCCCGGACAGGTCCCTCGCTACACCTTC. The complete variable domain, with remaining parts taken from reference TRBV5-1 and TRBJ1-2, reads KAGVTQTPRYLIKTRGQQVTLSCSPISGHRSVSWYQQTPGQGLQFLFEYFSETQRNKGNFPGRFSGRQFSNSRSEMNVSTLELGDSALYLCASSSPGQVPRYTFGSGTRLTVV.

The genes are TRBV19 and TRBJ1-5, with D tentatively TRBD1 (6 bases). The CDR3 has 14 amino acids. Trimming removed 4 bases at V and 3 bases at J, with 10 bases between. Germline V gene sequence: CDR1 LNHDA, CDR2 SQIVND (reference sequence). CDR3 nucleotides: TGTGCCAGTAGTACTCGACAGGACAATCAGCCCCAGCATTTT. This gives the protein CASSTRQDNQPQHF.

The chain joins TRBV19 to TRBJ2-7; no firm D call. The V gene's germline CDR1 is LNHDA and CDR2 SQIVND (reference sequence). The CDR3 covers 13 residues. Trimming took off 4 bases at V and 1 base at J, with 8 bases between the two ends. This chain's CDR3 is CASSNRGSYEQYF. As DNA, the CDR3 is TGTGCCAGTAGTAATCGAGGTTCCTACGAGCAGTACTTC. Based on the CDR3 plus reference TRBV19 and TRBJ2-7, the full variable domain is DGGITQSPKYLFRKEGQNVTLSCEQNLNHDAMYWYRQDPGQGLRLIYYSQIVNDFQKGDIAEGYSVSREKKESFPLTVTSAQKNPTAFYLCASSNRGSYEQYFGPGTRLTVT.

The chain has TRBV10-3 and TRBJ1-1; TRBD1 is a possible D gene (6 bases). The CDR3 totals 17 residues. Germline V gene lookup returns CDR1 ENHRY and CDR2 SYGVKD. Trimming left V 2 bases short and J 2 bases short, with 18 bases between. CDR3 in DNA: TGTGCCATCAGTGAGAGAGGAACCCTAGGGGGAAACACTGAAGCTTTCTTT. It yields the protein CAISERGTLGGNTEAFF.

The chain employs TRBV4-1 and TRBJ1-2; TRBD1 agrees at 11 bases. Germline CDR1 is MGHRA and CDR2 is YSYEKL. Losses at the gene ends were 0 bases for V and 5 bases for J; bases not matched to a gene: 8. The CDR3 extends over 17 amino acids. The CDR3, as DNA: TGCGCCAGCAGCCAAGAGGGGACGGACAGGGGGCTTTATGGCTACACCTTC. Translating gives CASSQEGTDRGLYGYTF.

The genes are TRBV28 and TRBJ2-5; D is possibly TRBD2 (5 bases). There are 14 residues in the CDR3. Germline V lookup: CDR1 MDHEN, CDR2 SYDVKM. Deletions cut 5 bases from V and 7 bases from J, with 17 bases between. Written as DNA, the CDR3 is TGTGCCAGCAGTCCGACCCCAGGCGCGGGGACCCAGTACTTC. The encoded protein is CASSPTPGAGTQYF.

V is TRBV5-1 and J is TRBJ2-5; no definite D call. V lost 1 base, J lost 2 bases, and 6 bases lay in between. There are 13 residues in the CDR3. Germline CDR1 reads SGHRS; CDR2 reads YFSETQ. The CDR3 reads CASSLSVQETQYF. The CDR3 nucleotides read TGCGCCAGCAGCTTGTCCGTACAAGAGACCCAGTACTTC.

This clone was detected a few times. V and J are TRBV4-3 and TRBJ1-1; D gene uncertain. V lost 0 bases and J lost 2, with 10 bases in between. The CDR3 is 15 amino acids. CDR1 is LGHNA, CDR2 YSLEER, per germline. CDR3 sequence reads: CASSQDGLINTEAFF. The CDR3, as DNA: TGCGCCAGCAGCCAAGATGGCCTGATTAACACTGAAGCTTTCTTT.

The J gene is TRBJ2-7, the V gene TRBV5-4; D might be TRBD1 (6 bases). The CDR3 spans 15 residues. The germline V gene has CDR1 SGHNT and CDR2 YYREEE (reference sequence). Trimming took off 4 bases at V and 6 bases at J, with 20 bases between the two ends. The CDR3 region is CASSRGAHREGEQYF. In nucleotides, the CDR3 is TGTGCCAGCAGCCGCGGAGCGCACAGGGAAGGCGAGCAGTACTTC.

The V gene is TRBV6-1, the J gene TRBJ2-7; perhaps TRBD2 as D (7 bases). Germline V lookup: CDR1 MNHNS, CDR2 SASEGT. This CDR3 has 16 residues. V dropped 4 bases and J dropped 4 bases, with 20 bases sitting between them. The CDR3 spells CASSGGLGGADYEQYF. The CDR3 region has the DNA TGTGCCAGCAGTGGAGGGCTGGGGGGGGCGGATTACGAGCAGTACTTC.

This chain connects TRBV4-1 to TRBJ1-2; 8 positions match TRBD1. J gave up 3 bases and V 6 bases, and 6 bases lay outside the gene matches. This CDR3 region has 14 residues. Germline CDR1 is MGHRA and CDR2 is YSYEKL. CDR3 protein: CASRPKQGDYGYTF. In DNA, the CDR3 is TGCGCCAGCAGACCGAAACAGGGGGACTATGGCTACACCTTC.

The chain has TRBV5-1 and TRBJ2-7, with TRBD2 identical over 10 bases. The CDR3 totals 18 residues. Germline V gene sequence: CDR1 SGHRS, CDR2 YFSETQ. V dropped 1 base and J dropped 2; count of bases not matched to a gene: 12. The CDR3 spells CASSLNTGLAGVPYEQYF. As DNA, the CDR3 is TGCGCCAGCAGCTTGAATACAGGGCTAGCGGGAGTGCCCTACGAGCAGTACTTC.

V and J are TRBV6-1 and TRBJ2-2; a possible D gene is TRBD1 (6 bases). From germline, CDR1 is MNHNS and CDR2 SASEGT. The CDR3 runs 15 residues. V was clipped by 4 bases and J by 4 bases, with 13 bases between them. The CDR3 bases are TGTGCCAGCAGTGCCCGACAGGCTTCCACCGGGGAGCTGTTTTTT. Protein product: CASSARQASTGELFF.

The sample holds one count of this clone. The J gene is TRBJ2-7, the V gene TRBV5-1; 7 nucleotides match TRBD2. V dropped 0 bases and J dropped 6; count of bases not matched to a gene: 9. CDR1 and CDR2 from the germline V gene are SGHRS and YFSETQ. The CDR3 runs to 15 residues. The CDR3 sequence is CASSLDGAGSPEQYF. The CDR3 DNA reads TGCGCCAGCAGCTTGGACGGAGCGGGAAGTCCCGAGCAGTACTTC.

The V call is TRBV9, the J call TRBJ2-1; maybe TRBD2 (5 bases). Per germline, CDR1 SGDLS and CDR2 YYNGEE. The CDR3 has 14 residues. V lost 3 bases to trimming and J lost 10 bases, with 17 bases between them. The CDR3 DNA reads as TGTGCCAGCAGCGAGACCGAGAGGAGGAACGAGCAGTTCTTC. Translation gives CASSETERRNEQFF.

Here the CDR3 reads CASSLRMRGPGTDTQYF. The CDR3 DNA follows: TGTGCCAGCAGCTTAAGGATGCGGGGGCCTGGCACAGATACGCAGTATTTT. The gene calls are TRBV7-3 and TRBJ2-3; TRBD2 might be the D (7 bases). Trimming removed 1 base at V and 1 base at J, with 15 bases between. CDR1 and CDR2 (germline): SGHTA, FQGTGA. This CDR3 comprises 17 residues. Looking up the rest from reference TRBV7-3 and TRBJ2-3 gives the full variable domain: GAGVSQTPSNKVTEKGKYVELRCDPISGHTALYWYRQSLGQGPEFLIYFQGTGAADDSGLPNDRFFAVRPEGSVSTLKIQRTERGDSAVYLCASSLRMRGPGTDTQYFGPGTRLTVL.